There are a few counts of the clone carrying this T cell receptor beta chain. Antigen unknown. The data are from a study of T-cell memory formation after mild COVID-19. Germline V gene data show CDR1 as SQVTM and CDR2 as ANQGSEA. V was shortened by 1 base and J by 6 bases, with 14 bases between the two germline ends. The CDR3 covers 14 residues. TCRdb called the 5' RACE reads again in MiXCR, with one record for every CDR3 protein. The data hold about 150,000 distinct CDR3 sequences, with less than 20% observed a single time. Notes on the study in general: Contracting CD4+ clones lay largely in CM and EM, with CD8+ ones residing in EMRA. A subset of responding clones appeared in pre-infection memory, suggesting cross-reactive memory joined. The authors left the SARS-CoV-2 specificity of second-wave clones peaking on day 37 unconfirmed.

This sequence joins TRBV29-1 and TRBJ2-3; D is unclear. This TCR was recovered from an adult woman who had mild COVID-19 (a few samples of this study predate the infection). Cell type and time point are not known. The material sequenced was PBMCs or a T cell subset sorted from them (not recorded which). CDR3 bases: TGCAGCGTTGAAGTAAGATACCGCCTGGATACGCAGTATTTT. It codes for CSVEVRYRLDTQYF.